The 17 T cell receptor beta chains in this list originate from one sample, sequenced in a study of graft-versus-host responses after intestinal transplantation. These receptors' antigens are unknown. The table came from immunoSEQ multiplex PCR; TCRdb's copy has only in-frame clones and leaves some out. Here the sample spans 85,000 to 90,000 clones, 85% to 90% being singletons. The sample in question was unstimulated CD4+ T cells sorted from spleen or lymph node cells, obtained before intestinal transplant. Source of these receptors: a human donor who received an intestinal transplant.

The chain combines TRBV5-6 with TRBJ2-5, with a possible D match to TRBD2 (6 bases). CDR1 is SGHDT, CDR2 YYEEEE, per germline. The CDR3 is 13 amino acids. V lost 2 bases to trimming and J lost 5 bases, with 10 bases between them. Written as DNA, the CDR3 is TGTGCCAGCAGCTTACGCGGGGTGGAGACCCAGTACTTC. Protein sequence: CASSLRGVETQYF.

The chain combines TRBV2 with TRBJ2-7; a weak D match, TRBD1 (5 bases). There are 13 residues in the CDR3. Deletions cut 7 bases from V and 3 bases from J, with 13 bases between. The germline gives CDR1 SNHLY, CDR2 FYNNEI. This chain's CDR3 is CASTGDSFYEQYF. The CDR3 coding sequence is TGTGCCAGCACCGGAGACAGTTTCTACGAGCAGTACTTC.

The rearrangement uses TRBV6-1 and TRBJ1-5; no clear D. V dropped 3 bases and J dropped 0 bases, with 9 bases sitting between them. From germline, CDR1 is MNHNS and CDR2 SASEGT. The CDR3 runs 15 residues. CDR3: CASSEVGLSNQPQHF. Written as DNA, the CDR3 is TGTGCCAGCAGTGAGGTTGGCCTTAGCAATCAGCCCCAGCATTTT.

This clone was recorded only once. The gene calls are TRBV6-6 and TRBJ1-3; D is possibly TRBD1 (5 bases). The CDR3 length is 15 residues. The germline V gene has CDR1 MNHNY and CDR2 SVGAGI (reference sequence). Trimming shortened V by 0 bases and J by 0 bases, and 6 bases separated the two germline ends. The chain's CDR3 is CASSYSGLSGNTIYF. The DNA for the CDR3 is TGTGCCAGCAGTTACTCGGGGCTCTCTGGAAACACCATATATTTT.

The chain has TRBV2 and TRBJ1-2; no definite D call. This CDR3 spans 11 amino acids. V was shortened by 7 bases and J by 8 bases, with 11 bases between the two germline ends. Germline CDR1 and CDR2: SNHLY and FYNNEI. This CDR3 is CASTANSGYTF. The CDR3 bases are TGTGCCAGCACCGCCAACTCCGGCTACACCTTC.

CDR3 sequence: CASSQGSSASYGYTF. The CDR3 DNA follows: TGTGCCAGCAGCCAGGGGTCGTCGGCTTCCTATGGCTACACCTTC. The chain combines TRBV7-3 with TRBJ1-2, with D maybe TRBD1 (6 bases). The CDR3 has 15 amino acids. Trimming took 5 bases from V and 4 from J, leaving 17 bases between them. CDR1 and CDR2 (germline): SGHTA, FQGTGA.

The V call is TRBV25-1, the J call TRBJ2-7; TRBD2 aligns across 7 bases. The CDR3 sequence is 16 residues long. Germline lookup yields CDR1 MGHDK and CDR2 SYGVNS. With 1 base clipped from V and 7 bases from J, the junction kept 13 bases outside the gene matches. The CDR3 spells CASSEFGEGPSVEQYF. The CDR3 DNA reads as TGTGCCAGCAGTGAATTTGGGGAGGGACCTTCTGTAGAGCAGTACTTC.

The CDR3 DNA is TGTGCCAGCAGCTTACTCTACGAGCAGTACTTC. This encodes CASSLLYEQYF. This chain links TRBV7-2 with TRBJ2-7; no reliable D call. This CDR3 contains 11 residues. Germline V gives CDR1 SGHTA, CDR2 FQGNSA. V dropped 2 bases and J dropped 3 bases, with 2 bases sitting between them.

This chain uses TRBV7-3 with TRBJ1-1; no clear D gene. Deletions cut 4 bases from V and 2 bases from J, with 8 bases between. The V gene's germline CDR1 is SGHTA and CDR2 FQGTGA. CDR3 length equals 13 residues. The CDR3 region has the DNA TGTGCCAGCAGCTCGCAGATAAACACTGAAGCTTTCTTT. Its translation: CASSSQINTEAFF.

The rearrangement joins TRBV11-1 to TRBJ2-5; a possible D gene is TRBD2 (5 bases). The CDR3 is 13 amino acids. CDR1 and CDR2 from the germline V gene are SGHAT and FQDESV (reference sequence). V lost 5 bases, J lost 5 bases, and 12 bases lay in between. Here the CDR3 reads CASSHGLGETQYF. In DNA form, the CDR3 reads TGTGCCAGCAGCCATGGACTTGGGGAGACCCAGTACTTC.

This clone is a singleton in its sample. The CDR3 loop reads CASRVTGTTYEQYF. CDR3 nucleotide sequence: TGTGCCAGTAGGGTGACAGGGACCACCTACGAGCAGTACTTC. The rearrangement uses TRBV19 and TRBJ2-7; 7 bases are a match to TRBD1. This CDR3 is 14 amino acids long. From germline, CDR1 is LNHDA and CDR2 SQIVND (reference sequence). J gave up 2 bases and V 6 bases, and 7 bases lay outside the gene matches.

This clone has just one count. The genes are TRBV6-6 and TRBJ2-7, with 10 positions matching TRBD1. After removal of 6 bases from V and 7 bases from J, the junction contained 12 bases not matched to a gene. Per germline, CDR1 MNHNY and CDR2 SVGAGI (reference sequence). The CDR3 has 15 amino acids. This CDR3 is CASSLRPGTGVEQYF. CDR3 nucleotides: TGTGCCAGCAGCCTCCGTCCCGGGACAGGGGTTGAGCAGTACTTC.

V and J are TRBV15 and TRBJ2-3, with D possibly being TRBD1 (6 bases). The CDR3 is 15 amino acids. Trimming stripped 0 bases from V and 3 bases from J, with 10 bases between. Germline CDR1 and CDR2: LNHNV and YYDKDF (reference sequence). CDR3 sequence: CATSRDRQETDTQYF. DNA of the CDR3: TGTGCCACCAGCAGAGATCGACAGGAGACAGATACGCAGTATTTT.

The chain links TRBV5-5 to TRBJ1-2; no firm D call. Trimming removed 1 base at V and 4 bases at J, with 14 bases between. This CDR3 is built from 15 residues. The germline V gene has CDR1 SGHKS and CDR2 YYEKEE (reference sequence). DNA of the CDR3: TGTGCCAGCAGCTTGTCGGGAGTCAAGGGCTATGGCTACACCTTC. This encodes CASSLSGVKGYGYTF.

This clone occurred a few times. V usage is TRBV6-5 and J usage is TRBJ1-4; TRBD1 agrees at 10 bases. The CDR3 extends over 15 amino acids. Trimming took 2 bases from V and 8 from J; bases not matched to a gene: 5. Germline-derived CDR1 and CDR2 are MNHEY and SVGAGI. CDR3 sequence reads: CASSYGDRGYEKLFF. CDR3 coding DNA: TGTGCCAGCAGTTACGGGGACAGGGGATACGAAAAACTGTTTTTT.

This chain uses TRBV2 with TRBJ1-1; the D gene is possibly TRBD1 (6 bases). The V end lost 8 bases, the J end lost 0 bases, and 16 bases lay between the germline ends. This CDR3 has 15 residues. Germline-derived CDR1 and CDR2 are SNHLY and FYNNEI. CDR3 region: CASPPQTGLNTEAFF. The CDR3 coding sequence is TGTGCCAGCCCCCCTCAGACAGGTCTGAACACTGAAGCTTTCTTT.

The rearrangement joins TRBV9 to TRBJ2-6, with D possibly being TRBD2 (5 bases). Germline V gene data show CDR1 as SGDLS and CDR2 as YYNGEE. This CDR3 has 15 residues. V dropped 0 bases and J dropped 1 base, with 5 bases sitting between them. The CDR3 bases are TGTGCCAGCAGCGTAGAGCGGTCTGGGGCCAACGTCCTGACTTTC. As protein: CASSVERSGANVLTF. The full variable domain, completed using reference TRBV9 and TRBJ2-6, is DSGVTQTPKHLITATGQRVTLRCSPRSGDLSVYWYQQSLDQGLQFLIQYYNGEERAKGNILERFSAQQFPDLHSELNLSSLELGDSALYFCASSVERSGANVLTFGAGSRLTVL.